Listed below are T cell receptor beta chains from one sample, sequenced in a study of siplizumab effects on memory and regulatory T cells. The data were produced by immunoSEQ multiplex PCR, yet TCRdb's version contains in-frame clones alone and is incomplete. The data contain tens of thousands of clones, 95% to 97% of them singletons. Sequenced: naive CD4+ T cells sorted from blood. The receptors derive from a human donor in good health. Each CDR3 is given with its conserved first and last residue. Fields, in order: clone size, V gene, J gene, D gene, CDR3 DNA, CDR3 protein. The D gene is left open where the match is weak. Clone sizes are given selectively: once, few, many, or a class where the clone is expanded.

clone_size: -; v_call: TRBV19; j_call: TRBJ1-1; d_call: -; cdr3_nt: TGTGCCGGGTGGGAGAACACTGAAGCTTTCTTT; cdr3_aa: CAGWENTEAFF
clone_size: -; v_call: TRBV5-1; j_call: TRBJ1-5; d_call: TRBD1; cdr3_nt: TGCGCCAGCAGCCCCAATGAAGGGGGCTGGCAGCCCCAGCATTTT; cdr3_aa: CASSPNEGGWQPQHF
clone_size: -; v_call: TRBV12-5; j_call: TRBJ2-2; d_call: -; cdr3_nt: TGTGCTAGTGGTTTGACAGCACACCCCGGGGAGCTGTTTTTT; cdr3_aa: CASGLTAHPGELFF
clone_size: -; v_call: TRBV2; j_call: TRBJ1-1; d_call: -; cdr3_nt: TGTGCCAGCAGGGACAGCGGGAACACTGAAGCTTTCTTT; cdr3_aa: CASRDSGNTEAFF
clone_size: -; v_call: TRBV28; j_call: TRBJ1-2; d_call: TRBD1; cdr3_nt: TGTGCCAGCAGGTCCGGGACAGGGGGCCTCTATGGCTACACCTTC; cdr3_aa: CASRSGTGGLYGYTF
clone_size: few; v_call: TRBV25-1; j_call: TRBJ1-2; d_call: -; cdr3_nt: TGTGCCAGCGAGGCAGGGGGCTACACCTTC; cdr3_aa: CASEAGGYTF
clone_size: -; v_call: TRBV5-1; j_call: TRBJ2-3; d_call: TRBD2; cdr3_nt: TGCGCCAGCAGCCCGGGACTAGCAGCGGGCACAGATACGCAGTATTTT; cdr3_aa: CASSPGLAAGTDTQYF
clone_size: once; v_call: TRBV15; j_call: TRBJ2-7; d_call: -; cdr3_nt: TGTGCCACCAGCACGAGAAGGGGGGCCATACTGTACGAGCAGTACTTC; cdr3_aa: CATSTRRGAILYEQYF
clone_size: -; v_call: TRBV6-5; j_call: TRBJ1-2; d_call: -; cdr3_nt: TGTGCCAGCAGTTATGAGGCCCAGGGTCATGGCTACACCTTC; cdr3_aa: CASSYEAQGHGYTF
clone_size: -; v_call: TRBV9; j_call: TRBJ2-1; d_call: TRBD1; cdr3_nt: TGTGCCAGCAGCGTAGGGACTGGGGTCACCGGGACAGCTATATACAATGAGCAGTTCTTC; cdr3_aa: CASSVGTGVTGTAIYNEQFF
clone_size: -; v_call: TRBV28; j_call: TRBJ2-1; d_call: -; cdr3_nt: TGTGCCAGCAGTCCCGGACGGAGCAATGAGCAGTTCTTC; cdr3_aa: CASSPGRSNEQFF
clone_size: -; v_call: TRBV5-6; j_call: TRBJ1-1; d_call: -; cdr3_nt: TGTGCCAGCAGCTTGGTTTTAGGCACTGAAGCTTTCTTT; cdr3_aa: CASSLVLGTEAFF
clone_size: -; v_call: TRBV4-1; j_call: TRBJ2-1; d_call: TRBD1; cdr3_nt: TGCGCCAGCAGCCGACTTCCGGGACAGGGGTTAAATGAGCAGTTCTTC; cdr3_aa: CASSRLPGQGLNEQFF
clone_size: -; v_call: TRBV19; j_call: TRBJ2-3; d_call: -; cdr3_nt: TGTGCCAGTACTACAGGGAGGTCGGGGACAGATACGCAGTATTTT; cdr3_aa: CASTTGRSGTDTQYF
clone_size: -; v_call: TRBV9; j_call: TRBJ2-7; d_call: TRBD1; cdr3_nt: TGTGCCAGCAGCGTCGCGCCTGGGACAGGGTACGAGCAGTACTTC; cdr3_aa: CASSVAPGTGYEQYF
clone_size: -; v_call: TRBV4-1; j_call: TRBJ1-1; d_call: -; cdr3_nt: TGCGCCAGCAGCCAAGATAAGGGTAACGGGCGGGTCACTGAAGCTTTCTTT; cdr3_aa: CASSQDKGNGRVTEAFF
clone_size: -; v_call: TRBV5-1; j_call: TRBJ1-1; d_call: -; cdr3_nt: TGCGCCAGCAGCTTGGGGCGCCAACAGGGTACGGGGACTGAAGCTTTCTTT; cdr3_aa: CASSLGRQQGTGTEAFF
clone_size: -; v_call: TRBV4-3; j_call: TRBJ2-3; d_call: TRBD2; cdr3_nt: TGCGCCAGCAGCCAGACTAGCGGGGGCCCCACGGTCACAGATACGCAGTATTTT; cdr3_aa: CASSQTSGGPTVTDTQYF
clone_size: once; v_call: TRBV10-3; j_call: TRBJ1-1; d_call: -; cdr3_nt: TGTGCCACCGGGACACTGAACACTGAAGCTTTCTTT; cdr3_aa: CATGTLNTEAFF
clone_size: -; v_call: TRBV4-3; j_call: TRBJ2-3; d_call: TRBD1; cdr3_nt: TGCGCCAGCAGCCGCGGGACAGGGGTGACTAGCACAGATACGCAGTATTTT; cdr3_aa: CASSRGTGVTSTDTQYF
clone_size: -; v_call: TRBV11-2; j_call: TRBJ2-7; d_call: -; cdr3_nt: TGTGCCAGCAGCTTAGATTATACAGGCTACGAGCAGTACTTC; cdr3_aa: CASSLDYTGYEQYF
clone_size: -; v_call: TRBV18; j_call: TRBJ2-7; d_call: TRBD2; cdr3_nt: TGTGCCAGCTCCCCTGGGTTGGGGGGGTCCTACGAGCAGTACTTC; cdr3_aa: CASSPGLGGSYEQYF
clone_size: -; v_call: TRBV6-6; j_call: TRBJ1-2; d_call: -; cdr3_nt: TGTGCCAGCAGCGACACGGGAGCCTATGGCTACACCTTC; cdr3_aa: CASSDTGAYGYTF
clone_size: -; v_call: TRBV7-6; j_call: TRBJ1-2; d_call: -; cdr3_nt: TGTGCCAGCAGCTTAGATTCGGCTTATGGCTACACCTTC; cdr3_aa: CASSLDSAYGYTF
clone_size: -; v_call: TRBV6-5; j_call: TRBJ2-7; d_call: TRBD2; cdr3_nt: TGTGCCAGCAGTCACACTAGCGGGGGGTCTTACGAGCAGTACTTC; cdr3_aa: CASSHTSGGSYEQYF
clone_size: -; v_call: TRBV5-1; j_call: TRBJ2-7; d_call: TRBD1; cdr3_nt: TGCGCCAGCAGGATAGGACAGGGGGCCTACGAGCAGTACTTC; cdr3_aa: CASRIGQGAYEQYF
clone_size: -; v_call: TRBV4-1; j_call: TRBJ2-3; d_call: -; cdr3_nt: TGCGCCAGCAGCCAGACAGGTCAATTCCTAACAGATACGCAGTATTTT; cdr3_aa: CASSQTGQFLTDTQYF
clone_size: few; v_call: TRBV20-1; j_call: TRBJ2-3; d_call: -; cdr3_nt: TGCAGTGCTCCCAGAGGTGATACGCAGTATTTT; cdr3_aa: CSAPRGDTQYF
clone_size: -; v_call: TRBV5-1; j_call: TRBJ2-5; d_call: -; cdr3_nt: TGCGCCAGCAGCTTAGGGGCGGCCCAAGAGACCCAGTACTTC; cdr3_aa: CASSLGAAQETQYF
clone_size: -; v_call: TRBV14; j_call: TRBJ2-7; d_call: TRBD1; cdr3_nt: TGTGCCAGCAGCCGCTGGGGGACAGGGGAGTGGGAGCAGTACTTC; cdr3_aa: CASSRWGTGEWEQYF
clone_size: -; v_call: TRBV4-1; j_call: TRBJ2-1; d_call: TRBD2; cdr3_nt: TGCGCCAGCAGCCAGAAACCGGGACTATCTAAGTTCTTC; cdr3_aa: CASSQKPGLSKFF
clone_size: -; v_call: TRBV7-2; j_call: TRBJ1-1; d_call: -; cdr3_nt: TGTGCCAGCAGCCCGTACCAGGGGAACACTGAAGCTTTCTTT; cdr3_aa: CASSPYQGNTEAFF
clone_size: -; v_call: TRBV21-1; j_call: TRBJ1-2; d_call: -; cdr3_nt: TGTGCCACCAGAAGGTGCCCCGTACGTCTTACAGGGGGGGGCTACACCTTC; cdr3_aa: CATRRCPVRLTGGGYTF
clone_size: -; v_call: TRBV5-1; j_call: TRBJ2-5; d_call: -; cdr3_nt: TGCGCCAGCAGCTTGGAACAGGCCGGTGGGCAAGAGACCCAGTACTTC; cdr3_aa: CASSLEQAGGQETQYF
clone_size: -; v_call: TRBV6-1; j_call: TRBJ2-3; d_call: TRBD2; cdr3_nt: TGTGCCAGCAGTGAACACCCTAGCGGGGTCACAGATACGCAGTATTTT; cdr3_aa: CASSEHPSGVTDTQYF
clone_size: -; v_call: TRBV14; j_call: TRBJ2-3; d_call: TRBD2; cdr3_nt: TGTGCCAGCAGCCCCCGGGGGGGGCCCTTTACGCAGTATTTT; cdr3_aa: CASSPRGGPFTQYF
clone_size: -; v_call: TRBV19; j_call: TRBJ2-5; d_call: -; cdr3_nt: TGTGCCAGTAGTCGGGCCGGGGCCGAGACCCAGTACTTC; cdr3_aa: CASSRAGAETQYF
clone_size: -; v_call: TRBV5-8; j_call: TRBJ1-5; d_call: TRBD1; cdr3_nt: TGTGCCAGCAGCCGGGACAGGGAAGGTCGCAATCAGCCCCAGCATTTT; cdr3_aa: CASSRDREGRNQPQHF
clone_size: -; v_call: TRBV5-5; j_call: TRBJ2-1; d_call: TRBD2; cdr3_nt: TGTGCCAGCAGCATCCCCGGACTAGATAATGAGCAGTTCTTC; cdr3_aa: CASSIPGLDNEQFF
clone_size: -; v_call: TRBV29-1; j_call: TRBJ2-3; d_call: -; cdr3_nt: TGCAGCGTGAACCGGGGATCTAGGACCACAGATACGCAGTATTTT; cdr3_aa: CSVNRGSRTTDTQYF
clone_size: -; v_call: TRBV5-1; j_call: TRBJ2-7; d_call: -; cdr3_nt: TGCGCCAGTCAACAGGGCTCGGCCTCCGAGCAGTACTTC; cdr3_aa: CASQQGSASEQYF
clone_size: -; v_call: TRBV5-4; j_call: TRBJ2-6; d_call: -; cdr3_nt: TGTGCCAGCAGGACCGGGGGACAGAGCTCTGGGGCCAACGTCCTGACTTTC; cdr3_aa: CASRTGGQSSGANVLTF
clone_size: -; v_call: TRBV7-2; j_call: TRBJ2-7; d_call: -; cdr3_nt: TGTGCCAGCAGCCTTACAGGTCTGGGCGAGCAGTACTTC; cdr3_aa: CASSLTGLGEQYF